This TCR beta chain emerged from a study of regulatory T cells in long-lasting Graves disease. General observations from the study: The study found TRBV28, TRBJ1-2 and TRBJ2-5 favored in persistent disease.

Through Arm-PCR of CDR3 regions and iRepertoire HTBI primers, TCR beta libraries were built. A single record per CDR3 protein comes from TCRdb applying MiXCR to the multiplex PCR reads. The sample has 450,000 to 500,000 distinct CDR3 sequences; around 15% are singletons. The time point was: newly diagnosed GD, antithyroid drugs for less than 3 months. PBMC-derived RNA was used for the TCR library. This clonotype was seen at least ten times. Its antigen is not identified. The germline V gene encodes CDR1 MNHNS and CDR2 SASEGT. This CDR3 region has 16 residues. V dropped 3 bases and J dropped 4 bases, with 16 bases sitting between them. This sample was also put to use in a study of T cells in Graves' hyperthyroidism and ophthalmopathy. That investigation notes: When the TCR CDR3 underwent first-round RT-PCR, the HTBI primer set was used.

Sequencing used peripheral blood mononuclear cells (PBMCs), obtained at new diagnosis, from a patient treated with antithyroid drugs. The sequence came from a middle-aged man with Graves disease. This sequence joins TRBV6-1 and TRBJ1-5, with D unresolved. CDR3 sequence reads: CASSDFIVGKNQPQHF. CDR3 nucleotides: TGTGCCAGCAGTGATTTCATCGTAGGGAAAAATCAGCCCCAGCATTTT.